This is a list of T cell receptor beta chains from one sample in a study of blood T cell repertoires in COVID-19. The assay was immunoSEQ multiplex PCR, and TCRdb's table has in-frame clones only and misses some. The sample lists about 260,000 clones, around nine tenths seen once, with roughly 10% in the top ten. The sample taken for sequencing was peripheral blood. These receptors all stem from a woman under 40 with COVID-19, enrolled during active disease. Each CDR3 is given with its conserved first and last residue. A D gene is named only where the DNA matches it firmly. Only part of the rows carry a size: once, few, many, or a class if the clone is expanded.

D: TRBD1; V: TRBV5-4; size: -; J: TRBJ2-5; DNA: TGTGCCAGCAGCTTGAGCAGGACAGGGGAGACCCAGTACTTC; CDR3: CASSLSRTGETQYF
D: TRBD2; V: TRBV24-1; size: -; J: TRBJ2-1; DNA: TGTGCCACCAGTGAGGCCGGGACTAGCGTACCCAATGAGCAGTTCTTC; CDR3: CATSEAGTSVPNEQFF
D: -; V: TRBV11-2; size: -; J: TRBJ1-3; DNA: TGTGCCAGCAGCTTAGGGCTGGGGGCGGATTCCACCATATATTTT; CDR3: CASSLGLGADSTIYF
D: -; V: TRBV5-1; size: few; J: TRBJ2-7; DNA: TGCGCCAGCAGCTTGGCGACGGGAGAGGGCTACGAGCAGTACTTC; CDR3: CASSLATGEGYEQYF
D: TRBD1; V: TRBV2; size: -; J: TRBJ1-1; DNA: TGTGCCAGCAGTGAAGCTGGACAGGGAAACACTGAAGCTTTCTTT; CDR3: CASSEAGQGNTEAFF
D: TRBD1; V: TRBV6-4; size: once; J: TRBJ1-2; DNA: TGTGCCAGCAGTGACGGTAGGACAGGCTATGGCTACACCTTC; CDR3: CASSDGRTGYGYTF
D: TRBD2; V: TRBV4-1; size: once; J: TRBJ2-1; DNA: TGCGCCAGCAGGCAGCGGGAGACCTACAATGAGCAGTTCTTC; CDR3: CASRQRETYNEQFF
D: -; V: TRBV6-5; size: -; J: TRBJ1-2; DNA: TGTGCCAGCTTGGGGGGGCCAAACTATGGCTACACCTTC; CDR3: CASLGGPNYGYTF
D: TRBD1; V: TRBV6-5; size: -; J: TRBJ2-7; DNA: TGTGCCAGCAGCCGTGGACAGGTCGAGCAGTACTTC; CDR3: CASSRGQVEQYF
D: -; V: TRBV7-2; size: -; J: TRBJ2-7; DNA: TGTGCCAGCAGCTTAGATGATAGGGGATATCCCTACGAGCAGTACTTC; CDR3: CASSLDDRGYPYEQYF
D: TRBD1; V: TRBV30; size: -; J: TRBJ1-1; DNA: TGTGCCTGGAGTCGGGACAGGGACACTGAAGCTTTCTTT; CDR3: CAWSRDRDTEAFF
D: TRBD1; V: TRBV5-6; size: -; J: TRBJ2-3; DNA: TGTGCCAGCAGCGGGACAGGGGGCATAGATACGCAGTATTTT; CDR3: CASSGTGGIDTQYF
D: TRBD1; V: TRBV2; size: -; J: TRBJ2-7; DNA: TGTGCCAGCAGCAGGGGGTACGAGCAGTACTTC; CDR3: CASSRGYEQYF
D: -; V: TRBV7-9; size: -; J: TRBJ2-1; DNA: TGTGCCAGCACCCGCGGGACGGACTACAATGAGCAGTTCTTC; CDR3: CASTRGTDYNEQFF
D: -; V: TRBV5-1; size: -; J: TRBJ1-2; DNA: TGCGCCAGCAGCTTGGGGGCTGGGGCAGGGCACAACTATGGCTACACCTTC; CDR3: CASSLGAGAGHNYGYTF
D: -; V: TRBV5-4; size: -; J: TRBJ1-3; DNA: TGTGCCAGCAGCTTGGCCGCTGGAAACACCATATATTTT; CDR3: CASSLAAGNTIYF
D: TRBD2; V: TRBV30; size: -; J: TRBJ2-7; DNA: TGTGCCTGGAGTCTGCCGGGACTACCTTACGAGCAGTACTTC; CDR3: CAWSLPGLPYEQYF
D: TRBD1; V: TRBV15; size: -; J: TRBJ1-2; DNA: TGTGCCACCAGCAGAGACGGGACAGGGCTTAACTATGGCTACACCTTC; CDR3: CATSRDGTGLNYGYTF
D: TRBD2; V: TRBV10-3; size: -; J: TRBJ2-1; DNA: TGTGCCATCAGTCCTCTGAGCGGGAGTAGTAGTGAGCAGTTCTTC; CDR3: CAISPLSGSSSEQFF
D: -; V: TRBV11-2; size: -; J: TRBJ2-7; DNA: TGTGCCAGCAGGTTAAGGGGATCTGAAGGAGAGCAGTACTTC; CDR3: CASRLRGSEGEQYF
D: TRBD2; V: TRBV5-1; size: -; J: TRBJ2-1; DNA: TGCGCCAGCAGCATTGAAGGACTAGCGGGAGCAAGTGAGCAGTTCTTC; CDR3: CASSIEGLAGASEQFF
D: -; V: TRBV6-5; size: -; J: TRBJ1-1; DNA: TGTGCCAGCAGAGGCCAGGGGAAGGAGACTGAAGCTTTCTTT; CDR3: CASRGQGKETEAFF
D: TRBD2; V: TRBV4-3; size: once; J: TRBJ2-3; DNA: TGCGCCAGCAGCCAAGTCGGGACTAGCGGGCGTGGCGCAGATACGCAGTATTTT; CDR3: CASSQVGTSGRGADTQYF
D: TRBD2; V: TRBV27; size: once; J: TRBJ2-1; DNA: TGTGCCAGCAGTTTAGGGACTAGCGGCCACAATGAGCAGTTCTTC; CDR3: CASSLGTSGHNEQFF
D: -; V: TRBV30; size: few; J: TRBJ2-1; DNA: TGTGCCTGGATGTCCGCAGGAAATGAGCAGTTCTTC; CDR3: CAWMSAGNEQFF
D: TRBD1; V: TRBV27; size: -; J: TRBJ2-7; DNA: TGTGCCAGCAGTGCGGACAGGAGAAGCTACGAGCAGTACTTC; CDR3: CASSADRRSYEQYF
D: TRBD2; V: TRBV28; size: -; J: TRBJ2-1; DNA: TGTGCCAGCAGTTTGGGGACTAGCGGGTCCTACAATGAGCAGTTCTTC; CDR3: CASSLGTSGSYNEQFF
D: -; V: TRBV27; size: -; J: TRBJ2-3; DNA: TGTGCCAGCAGTTTAGGACTGACCACAGATACGCAGTATTTT; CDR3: CASSLGLTTDTQYF
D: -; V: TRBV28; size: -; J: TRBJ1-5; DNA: TGTGCCAGCAGTTTACAGGGGACAAATCAGCCCCAGCATTTT; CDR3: CASSLQGTNQPQHF
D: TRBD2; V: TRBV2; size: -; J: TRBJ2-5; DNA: TGTGCCAGCAGTGAAATACTCAGCGGGAGGACCGAAGAGACCCAGTACTTC; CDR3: CASSEILSGRTEETQYF
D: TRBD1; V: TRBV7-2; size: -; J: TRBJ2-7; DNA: TGTGCCAGCAGCTTCGGACAGGGTAAGGGCTACGAGCAGTACTTC; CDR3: CASSFGQGKGYEQYF
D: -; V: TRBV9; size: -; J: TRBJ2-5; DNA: TGTGCCAGCAGCGTAGGGGTTAGTCGGGGGGAGACCCAGTACTTC; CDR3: CASSVGVSRGETQYF
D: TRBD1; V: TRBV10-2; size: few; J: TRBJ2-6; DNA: TGCGCCAGCAGTGAGGGCAGGGGGTCTGGGGCCAACGTCCTGACTTTC; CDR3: CASSEGRGSGANVLTF
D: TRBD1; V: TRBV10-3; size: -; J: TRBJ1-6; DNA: TGTGCCATCAGTGAGTGGGGGGACAGGGCAAATTCACCCCTCCACTTT; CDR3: CAISEWGDRANSPLHF
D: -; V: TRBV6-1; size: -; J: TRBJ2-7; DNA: TGTGCCAGCAGTGAAAGGGACTCCAGCTCCTACGAGCAGTACTTC; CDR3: CASSERDSSSYEQYF
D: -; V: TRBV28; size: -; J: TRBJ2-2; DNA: TGTGCCAGCAGTTCTTCCAGGGGTAACACCGGGGAGTTGTTTTTT; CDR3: CASSSSRGNTGELFF
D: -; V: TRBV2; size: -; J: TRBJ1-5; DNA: TGTGCCAGCAGTGAATGGCAGGGTAGCAATCAGCCCCAGCATTTT; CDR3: CASSEWQGSNQPQHF
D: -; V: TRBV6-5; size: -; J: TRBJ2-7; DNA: TGTGCCAGCAGTTACGCGGCAGGGGAGTCCTACGAGCAGTACTTC; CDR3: CASSYAAGESYEQYF
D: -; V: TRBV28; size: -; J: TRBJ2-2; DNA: TGTGCCAGCAGCCCGGGGGGCTACACCGGGGAGCTGTTTTTT; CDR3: CASSPGGYTGELFF